Here is one T cell receptor beta chain with its context. Its matching antigen is unknown. The data were obtained in a study of T cell responses to AZD1222 COVID-19 vaccine. General study points: The study found Spike-specific TCR breadth and depth rose after two AZD1222 doses. Most donors were white British and more were female, and clonal diversity was possibly underestimated.

Data came from immunoSEQ multiplex PCR; TCRdb stores just in-frame clones and leaves some out. The sample shows approximately 150,000 clones, 90% of them seen only once. Germline loops: CDR1 KGHDR, CDR2 SFDVKD. V lost 2 bases to trimming and J lost 0 bases; unmatched junction nucleotides: 6. The CDR3 contains 19 residues. The receptor was isolated from an adult who received the AZD1222 COVID-19 vaccine. The sequencing here drew on peripheral blood, taken 28 days after the second AZD1222 dose. V gene TRBV24-1 combines with J gene TRBJ2-2, with 12 positions matching TRBD2. The CDR3 DNA follows: TGTGCCACCAGTGATTGGCCGACTAGCGGGGGTCCGAACACCGGGGAGCTGTTTTTT. Translation: CATSDWPTSGGPNTGELFF.